The source of this T cell receptor beta chain is a study of identical twins. CDR1 and CDR2 (germline): SEHNR, FQNEAQ (reference sequence). Trimming stripped 1 base from V and 3 bases from J, with 4 bases between. This CDR3 is 12 amino acids long. General study points: Memory repertoires lacked the insertion deficit that abundant cord blood beta clonotypes showed. Part of the zero-insertion signal could reflect confounding by invariant MAIT and iNKT cells.

This clonotype was counted many times. What it recognizes is unknown. Every donor was a healthy Caucasian. TCRdb reprocessed the 5' RACE reads with MiXCR, giving one entry per CDR3 protein. The repertoire consists of around 250,000 distinct CDR3 sequences, with approximately 8.3% occurring once and the leading ten covering less than 4%. The data also belong to a second study, concerning yellow fever vaccine responses in identical twins. That report adds: On the reported evidence, twins' vaccine T cell responses seemed partly convergent and partly personalized.

The TCR was taken from a woman between 18 and 29 years old in good health. The specimen was CD8+ T cells sorted from blood. The chain joins TRBV7-9 to TRBJ2-7; D gene uncertain. For the CDR3, the DNA is TGTGCCAGCAGCTTAGGCAGCTACGAGCAGTACTTC. Protein product: CASSLGSYEQYF.